The 25 T cell receptor beta chains below all came from one sample that was sequenced in a study of Ad26.COV2.S vaccination and SARS-CoV-2 variants. Treatment reported: about 20 received Ad26.COV2.S at low or high dose, single or two shots; several received placebo; per-sample allocation not given. Samples analyzed were those drawn on day 63 after the first vaccine or placebo injection. Method: immunoSEQ multiplex PCR; TCRdb's copy keeps in-frame clones and lacks some. Among some 320,000 clones, 85% were seen once, and the ten largest hold 2% to 2.5%. Sequences were derived from peripheral blood, sampled in a trial of Ad26.COV2.S vaccine versus placebo. The source is a person aged 18-65 years who received the Ad26.COV2.S COVID-19 vaccine or a placebo.

This clone was observed a single time. This chain connects TRBV15 to TRBJ1-4, with D possibly matching TRBD1 (5 bases). CDR3 size: 19 residues. Per the germline V gene, CDR1 is LNHNV and CDR2 is YYDKDF (reference sequence). V was pared by 0 bases and J by 10 bases, with 27 bases between. Here the CDR3 reads CATSRDRGGAGFNTGKLFF. The CDR3 DNA reads as TGTGCCACCAGCAGAGATCGGGGAGGGGCTGGGTTTAACACGGGAAAACTGTTTTTT.

The chain joins TRBV5-5 to TRBJ1-5; tentatively, D is TRBD1 (6 bases). The germline V gene encodes CDR1 SGHKS and CDR2 YYEKEE (reference sequence). The CDR3 has 16 residues. V was pared by 2 bases and J by 5 bases, with 17 bases between. The CDR3 sequence is CASSFGFGGADQPQHF. CDR3 bases: TGTGCCAGCAGCTTTGGGTTCGGGGGGGCGGATCAGCCCCAGCATTTT.

The chain couples TRBV19 to TRBJ1-5; D gene unclear. Germline V lookup: CDR1 LNHDA, CDR2 SQIVND (reference sequence). The CDR3 length is 14 residues. Trimming cost V 5 bases and J 2 bases, with 10 bases left between them. The CDR3 sequence: CASSGSGGNQPQHF. CDR3 nucleotides: TGTGCCAGTAGTGGAAGTGGGGGCAATCAGCCCCAGCATTTT.

The V call is TRBV30, the J call TRBJ1-4; D is ambiguous. The CDR3 is 16 residues long. The ends were cut back, 0 bases at V and 6 bases at J, with 17 bases in the middle. Germline-derived CDR1 and CDR2 are GTSNPN and SVGIG (reference sequence). The CDR3 spells CAWSVNWGGLDEKLFF. For the CDR3, the DNA is TGTGCCTGGAGTGTAAACTGGGGAGGGTTGGATGAAAAACTGTTTTTT. The full variable domain, completed using reference TRBV30 and TRBJ1-4, is SQTIHQWPATLVQPVGSPLSLECTVEGTSNPNLYWYRQAAGRGLQLLFYSVGIGQISSEVPQNLSASRPQDRQFILSSKKLLLSDSGFYLCAWSVNWGGLDEKLFFGSGTQLSVL.

This clone appeared once. CDR3: CASSPQAGNQPQHF. The CDR3 nucleotides read TGTGCCAGCTCACCACAGGCAGGCAATCAGCCCCAGCATTTT. The chain combines TRBV18 with TRBJ1-5; D unclear. Deletions cut 1 base from V and 2 bases from J, with 6 bases between. Germline assignment: CDR1 KGHSH and CDR2 LQKENI. The CDR3 extends over 14 amino acids. The entire variable domain, with the rest obtained from reference TRBV18 and TRBJ1-5, is as follows: NAGVMQNPRHLVRRRGQEARLRCSPMKGHSHVYWYRQLPEEGLKFMVYLQKENIIDESGMPKERFSAEFPKEGPSILRIQQVVRGDSAAYFCASSPQAGNQPQHFGDGTRLSIL.

This clone has just a few counts. The chain carries TRBV2 and TRBJ1-2; D gene ambiguous. This CDR3 comprises 13 residues. Germline CDR1 is SNHLY and CDR2 is FYNNEI. V was shortened by 8 bases and J by 7 bases, with 17 bases between the two germline ends. CDR3 in amino acids: CASLLVGLGGYTF. For the CDR3, the DNA is TGTGCCAGCTTATTAGTGGGCCTGGGTGGCTACACCTTC.

The chain is built from TRBV2 and TRBJ1-1; 9 nucleotides align to TRBD1. The junction had 8 bases not matched to a gene; V was cut back by 5 bases and J by 4 bases. The CDR3 has 15 residues. CDR1 is SNHLY and CDR2 is FYNNEI in the germline V gene. CDR3 nucleotide sequence: TGTGCCAGCAGTATTACAGGGGGCAGTGGCACTGAAGCTTTCTTT. Translated: CASSITGGSGTEAFF.

The chain uses TRBV11-2 and TRBJ2-7; possible D gene TRBD2, 6 bases. This CDR3 contains 14 residues. Deletions cut 1 base from V and 4 bases from J, with 11 bases between. Germline V gives CDR1 SGHAT, CDR2 FQNNGV. This CDR3 reads CASSLGGVRYEQYF. The CDR3, as DNA: TGTGCCAGCAGCTTAGGGGGGGTCCGGTACGAGCAGTACTTC.

This chain joins TRBV27 and TRBJ2-1; 14 nucleotides align to TRBD2. The CDR3 extends over 17 amino acids. The trim removed 3 bases at V and 2 bases at J, leaving 3 bases unmatched. Germline V lookup: CDR1 MNHEY, CDR2 SMNVEV (reference sequence). CDR3 sequence (DNA): TGTGCCAGCAGTTTGGGGACTAGCGGGGGCCCCTACAATGAGCAGTTCTTC. This codes for CASSLGTSGGPYNEQFF.

Here the CDR3 reads CASSYSGATSYEQYF. CDR3 bases: TGTGCCAGCAGTTACTCGGGGGCTACTTCCTACGAGCAGTACTTC. V and J are TRBV6-6 and TRBJ2-7; D perhaps matches TRBD1 (6 bases). V dropped 0 bases and J dropped 1 base, with 10 bases sitting between them. The V gene's germline CDR1 is MNHNY and CDR2 SVGAGI (reference sequence). This CDR3 comprises 15 residues.

The chain has TRBV4-1 and TRBJ1-5, with a weak D call TRBD1 (5 bases). V was clipped by 4 bases and J by 3 bases, with 10 bases between them. Germline CDR1 MGHRA, CDR2 YSYEKL. The CDR3 totals 14 residues. The CDR3 bases are TGCGCCAGCAGCCGAGACAGCAACAATCAGCCCCAGCATTTT. Translating it yields CASSRDSNNQPQHF.

J is TRBJ1-1 and V is TRBV7-2; D is unclear. V shed 2 bases and J shed 8 bases, with 15 bases lying between them. The germline gives CDR1 SGHTA, CDR2 FQGNSA. This CDR3 is 14 amino acids long. The CDR3 DNA is TGTGCCAGCAGCTTACCTGAGAAAAAAGGGGAAGCTTTCTTT. It codes for CASSLPEKKGEAFF.

The chain links TRBV27 to TRBJ2-1; 7 bases match TRBD1. Germline V gene data show CDR1 as MNHEY and CDR2 as SMNVEV (reference sequence). With 5 bases clipped from V and 2 bases from J, the junction kept 6 bases outside the gene matches. CDR3 length equals 15 residues. The CDR3 DNA reads as TGTGCCAGCAGTCCAAACAGGGGTGCCTACAATGAGCAGTTCTTC. Encoded protein: CASSPNRGAYNEQFF.

CDR3 sequence reads: CASGNPKAGATHEQFF. DNA of the CDR3: TGTGCTAGTGGTAACCCCAAAGCGGGGGCCACCCATGAGCAGTTCTTC. The chain employs TRBV12-5 and TRBJ2-1, with 8 bases aligning to TRBD2. Per germline, CDR1 LGHNT and CDR2 FRNRAP. The CDR3 has 16 amino acids. Trimming took 5 bases from V and 8 from J; bases not matched to a gene: 14.

V usage is TRBV7-2 and J usage is TRBJ2-5; 8 bases are a match to TRBD2. Germline assignment: CDR1 SGHTA and CDR2 FQGNSA. Losses at the gene ends were 2 bases for V and 6 bases for J; bases not matched to a gene: 8. CDR3 length equals 15 residues. Written as DNA, the CDR3 is TGTGCCAGCAGCTTAAACGGGGGGGCCGATCAGACCCAGTACTTC. The encoded protein is CASSLNGGADQTQYF.

The chain joins TRBV11-2 to TRBJ1-1; D may be TRBD1 (6 bases). Germline assignment: CDR1 SGHAT and CDR2 FQNNGV. The V end lost 7 bases, the J end lost 5 bases, and 20 bases lay between the germline ends. The CDR3 covers 15 residues. The CDR3 protein is CASKLGHKLRTEAFF. The DNA for the CDR3 is TGTGCCAGCAAACTGGGACATAAGTTAAGGACTGAAGCTTTCTTT. Supplemented by reference TRBV11-2 and TRBJ1-1, the full variable domain reads EAGVAQSPRYKIIEKRQSVAFWCNPISGHATLYWYQQILGQGPKLLIQFQNNGVVDDSQLPKDRFSAERLKGVDSTLKIQPAKLEDSAVYLCASKLGHKLRTEAFFGQGTRLTVV.

The chain is built from TRBV10-3 and TRBJ2-1; perhaps D is TRBD1 or TRBD2 (5 bases each). The CDR3 is 13 residues long. V was trimmed by 7 bases and J by 0 bases, leaving 7 bases between them. Germline CDR1 and CDR2: ENHRY and SYGVKD. CDR3 loop: CAIMGDSYNEQFF. The CDR3 DNA is TGTGCCATCATGGGGGACTCCTACAATGAGCAGTTCTTC.

The chain recombines TRBV2 with TRBJ1-5, with D possibly TRBD1 on 6 matching bases. The length of the CDR3 is 15 residues. Trimming removed 1 base from V and 5 bases from J, with 12 bases in between. Germline CDR1 reads SNHLY; CDR2 reads FYNNEI. For the CDR3, the DNA is TGTGCCAGCAGTGAAGGGCTACAGGGCGATCAGCCCCAGCATTTT. It encodes CASSEGLQGDQPQHF.

The chain combines TRBV4-1 with TRBJ1-4, with D possibly matching TRBD1 (5 bases). Germline assignment: CDR1 MGHRA and CDR2 YSYEKL. Trimming cost V 1 base and J 11 bases, with 11 bases left between them. The CDR3 is made up of 13 amino acids. CDR3 sequence (DNA): TGCGCCAGCAGCCAAGCCCCAGGGAGTAAACTGTTTTTT. Translation: CASSQAPGSKLFF.

In its sample, this clone was seen once. V gene TRBV4-1 combines with J gene TRBJ2-5; 10 nucleotides line up with TRBD2. V lost 0 bases and J lost 9; bases outside the gene matches: 4. The CDR3 totals 14 residues. CDR1 is MGHRA and CDR2 is YSYEKL in the germline V gene. CDR3 DNA: TGCGCCAGCAGCCAAGACACTAGCGGGGTCGCCCAGTACTTC. Encoded protein: CASSQDTSGVAQYF.

This clone was recorded only once. CDR3 bases: TGTGCCAGCAGTTTACAGGGGCACTCCTACGAGCAGTACTTC. This translates into CASSLQGHSYEQYF. The V gene is TRBV6-5, the J gene TRBJ2-7; the match to TRBD1 covers 7 bases. Unmatched junction bases numbered 3, after V lost 4 bases and J lost 0 bases. Germline loops: CDR1 MNHEY, CDR2 SVGAGI. The length of the CDR3 is 14 residues.

The chain carries TRBV28 and TRBJ2-5, with 11 bases lining up with TRBD1. The CDR3 covers 16 residues. Germline V gene sequence: CDR1 MDHEN, CDR2 SYDVKM. Trimming took 5 bases from V and 5 from J; bases not matched to a gene: 10. CDR3 in DNA: TGTGCCAGCAGTGGACAGGGGGCGCTGGGCGGGGAGACCCAGTACTTC. This gives the protein CASSGQGALGGETQYF.

The chain has TRBV6-2 or TRBV6-3 and TRBJ1-5; D is ambiguous. V was cut by 5 bases and J by 13 bases, with 12 bases left in between. The germline CDR1 and CDR2 sequences are MNHEY and SVGEGT. CDR3 size: 11 residues. The CDR3 spells CASSDRASQHF. CDR3 DNA: TGTGCCAGCAGTGATCGGGCCAGTCAGCATTTT.

The chain links TRBV7-9 to TRBJ2-7, with 11 bases identical to TRBD2. Trimming removed 1 base from V and 9 bases from J; junction bases left unmatched: 11. This CDR3 is 16 amino acids long. The germline gives CDR1 SEHNR, CDR2 FQNEAQ (reference sequence). Here the CDR3 reads CASSLGLAGSYEWQYF. The CDR3 DNA reads TGTGCCAGCAGCTTAGGACTAGCGGGATCCTACGAGTGGCAGTACTTC.

This clone appeared once. V usage is TRBV29-1 and J usage is TRBJ2-1; D not certain. With 5 bases removed from V and 4 bases from J, the gap between germline ends came to 9 bases. The CDR3 has 12 amino acids. The V gene's germline CDR1 is SQVTM and CDR2 ANQGSEA. Here the CDR3 DNA reads TGCAGCGTTCAGCCAAGTTACAATGAGCAGTTCTTC. Translation gives CSVQPSYNEQFF.